The 27 T cell receptor beta chains in this list originate from one sample, sequenced in a study of blood T cell repertoires in COVID-19. Some clones are missing from TCRdb's copy, which holds only in-frame ones; the method was immunoSEQ multiplex PCR. This sample has approximately 280,000 clones; roughly 85% occur once, and the top ten carry 2% to 3%. What was sequenced was PBMCs or T cells enriched from blood (not recorded which). The receptors come from a woman aged 45-65 years who had recovered from COVID-19.

This clone was seen only once. The chain is built from TRBV14 and TRBJ2-5, with D unclear. Looked up from germline, CDR1 is SGHDN and CDR2 is FVKESK. The CDR3 has 13 amino acids. V lost 7 bases and J lost 5, with 14 bases in between. This CDR3 is CASNTPEPETQYF. For the CDR3, the DNA is TGTGCCAGCAACACACCCGAACCCGAGACCCAGTACTTC.

The CDR3 sequence: CASSSGGGVGEQYF. The DNA of the CDR3 is TGTGCCAGCAGCTCCGGTGGGGGGGTCGGCGAGCAGTACTTC. This chain connects TRBV7-9 to TRBJ2-7; 7 bases agree with TRBD2. After removal of 4 bases from V and 6 bases from J, the junction contained 9 bases not matched to a gene. Germline V gene lookup returns CDR1 SEHNR and CDR2 FQNEAQ (reference sequence). This CDR3 region has 14 residues.

The rearrangement links TRBV2 to TRBJ2-5, with 8 bases lining up with TRBD1. The CDR3 has 15 amino acids. The germline V gene encodes CDR1 SNHLY and CDR2 FYNNEI. The V gene end was trimmed by 7 bases and the J gene end by 4 bases; junction bases not matched to a gene: 11. Written as DNA, the CDR3 is TGTGCCAGCATCATTGGACAGGGCTTGTCAGAGACCCAGTACTTC. The encoded protein is CASIIGQGLSETQYF.

This chain uses TRBV5-4 with TRBJ1-2; D is unclear. V lost 4 bases, J lost 1 base, and 11 bases lay in between. The CDR3 runs 14 residues. CDR1 and CDR2 (germline): SGHNT, YYREEE (reference sequence). CDR3 in amino acids: CASSPEVGNYGYTF. CDR3 bases: TGTGCCAGCAGCCCGGAGGTTGGTAACTATGGCTACACCTTC.

The chain recombines TRBV11-3 with TRBJ2-5; D is ambiguous. The CDR3 contains 14 residues. Trimming pared 1 base from V and 0 bases from J, leaving 6 bases between. Germline V gives CDR1 SGHNT, CDR2 YENEEA. The CDR3 loop is CASSLGQDQETQYF. In DNA, the CDR3 is TGTGCCAGCAGCTTAGGCCAGGACCAAGAGACCCAGTACTTC.

This clone was observed a single time. The CDR3 protein is CASSYFNGDYYEQYF. Written as DNA, the CDR3 is TGTGCCAGCAGTTACTTTAACGGGGATTACTACGAGCAGTACTTC. V gene TRBV6-5 combines with J gene TRBJ2-7, with D possibly TRBD2 on 5 matching bases. V gave up 1 base and J gave up 3 bases, with 13 bases separating them. CDR3 length equals 15 residues. Germline V lookup: CDR1 MNHEY, CDR2 SVGAGI.

This chain uses TRBV24-1 with TRBJ2-7; D perhaps matches TRBD2 (5 bases). The germline V and J ends were trimmed by 6 bases and 0 bases, with 8 bases remaining between them. The V gene's germline CDR1 is KGHDR and CDR2 SFDVKD. The CDR3 consists of 13 residues. The CDR3 sequence: CATSNGVSYEQYF. CDR3 nucleotide sequence: TGTGCCACCAGTAACGGGGTCTCCTACGAGCAGTACTTC.

The chain employs TRBV5-1 and TRBJ2-5; possibly TRBD2 for D (6 bases). V shed 0 bases and J shed 2 bases, with 11 bases lying between them. There are 15 residues in the CDR3. CDR1 is SGHRS and CDR2 is YFSETQ in the germline V gene. CDR3 protein: CASSLEGSGQETQYF. CDR3 DNA sequence: TGCGCCAGCAGCTTGGAGGGTAGCGGACAAGAGACCCAGTACTTC.

V is TRBV19 and J is TRBJ2-7, with D perhaps matching TRBD2 (5 bases). CDR1 and CDR2 (germline): LNHDA, SQIVND (reference sequence). This CDR3 contains 13 residues. V gave up 5 bases and J gave up 3 bases, with 11 bases separating them. CDR3 DNA sequence: TGTGCCAGTAGTGACGGACGGGGCTACGAGCAGTACTTC. It yields the protein CASSDGRGYEQYF.

The chain uses TRBV7-2 and TRBJ2-4, with D perhaps TRBD1 (5 bases). Germline V gives CDR1 SGHTA, CDR2 FQGNSA. The CDR3 is 15 residues long. The V end lost 6 bases, the J end lost 12 bases, and 24 bases lay between the germline ends. CDR3 bases: TGTGCCAGCAGACCACCTGGGGCTTTCTCTACAGCTCAGTACTTC. It specifies CASRPPGAFSTAQYF.

This chain links TRBV6-5 with TRBJ1-4; 8 nucleotides align to TRBD1. V dropped 5 bases and J dropped 8; count of bases not matched to a gene: 7. CDR3 length equals 14 residues. CDR1 is MNHEY, CDR2 SVGAGI, per germline. CDR3 coding DNA: TGTGCCAGCAGTCAGGACAGGGATTTGGAAAAACTGTTTTTT. This codes for CASSQDRDLEKLFF.

J is TRBJ2-1 and V is TRBV4-1; 12 bases are shared with TRBD2. CDR1 and CDR2 (germline): MGHRA, YSYEKL. The CDR3 is 15 residues long. Losses at the gene ends were 1 base for V and 8 bases for J; bases not matched to a gene: 3. CDR3 nucleotides: TGCGCCAGCAGCCAAGTACTAGCGGGAGGATATGAGCAGTTCTTC. Translating it yields CASSQVLAGGYEQFF.

The chain employs TRBV19 and TRBJ1-5; D not resolved. This CDR3 is 18 amino acids long. The V gene's germline CDR1 is LNHDA and CDR2 SQIVND (reference sequence). V dropped 4 bases and J dropped 0 bases, with 19 bases sitting between them. The CDR3 bases are TGTGCCAGTAGTACTTTTCCTAGGACTGATCCTAGCAATCAGCCCCAGCATTTT. This encodes CASSTFPRTDPSNQPQHF.

This clone was observed once. The chain links TRBV5-1 to TRBJ1-6, with a tentative D call TRBD1 (5 bases). The CDR3 is made up of 15 amino acids. Trimming pared 1 base from V and 5 bases from J, leaving 10 bases between. Per germline, CDR1 SGHRS and CDR2 YFSETQ. The CDR3 bases are TGCGCCAGCAGCTTGTCGGGGGGTAATAATTCACCCCTCCACTTT. Protein: CASSLSGGNNSPLHF. The full variable domain, with the rest looked up from reference TRBV5-1 and TRBJ1-6, is KAGVTQTPRYLIKTRGQQVTLSCSPISGHRSVSWYQQTPGQGLQFLFEYFSETQRNKGNFPGRFSGRQFSNSRSEMNVSTLELGDSALYLCASSLSGGNNSPLHFGNGTRLTVT.

Only one count was recorded for this clone. This chain connects TRBV6-5 to TRBJ2-7; 9 bases are shared with TRBD1. The V segment lost 6 bases and the J segment 3 bases; nucleotides outside the gene matches: 9. CDR1 MNHEY and CDR2 SVGAGI come from the germline V gene. The CDR3 spans 15 residues. The CDR3 bases are TGTGCCAGCAGAGCCGGGACAGGGTACCTCTACGAGCAGTACTTC. It encodes CASRAGTGYLYEQYF.

This chain links TRBV6-5 with TRBJ1-1; 9 bases agree with TRBD1. Germline V CDR1 and CDR2: MNHEY, SVGAGI. V lost 6 bases and J lost 5; bases outside the gene matches: 4. The CDR3 covers 13 residues. The CDR3 protein is CASRHRGQTEAFF. Written as DNA, the CDR3 is TGTGCCAGCAGACACAGGGGGCAAACTGAAGCTTTCTTT.

The V call is TRBV5-1, the J call TRBJ2-7; tentatively, D is TRBD2 (5 bases). The germline V gene has CDR1 SGHRS and CDR2 YFSETQ. V was pared by 1 base and J by 3 bases, with 8 bases between. The CDR3 extends over 13 amino acids. Here the CDR3 reads CASSLSADYEQYF. The CDR3 nucleotides are TGCGCCAGCAGCTTGTCAGCGGACTACGAGCAGTACTTC.

This rearrangement joins TRBV5-1 to TRBJ2-2; 11 nucleotides align to TRBD2. The germline gives CDR1 SGHRS, CDR2 YFSETQ. This CDR3 contains 18 residues. J was trimmed by 0 bases and V by 0 bases; bases with no gene match: 4. The CDR3 spells CASSLVPSGGTNTGELFF. CDR3 coding DNA: TGCGCCAGCAGCTTGGTGCCTAGCGGGGGGACGAACACCGGGGAGCTGTTTTTT.

The genes are TRBV29-1 and TRBJ2-1, with 9 bases matching TRBD1. Germline V gives CDR1 SQVTM, CDR2 ANQGSEA. The CDR3 covers 14 residues. Germline trimming cut 1 base from V and 9 bases from J; bases unmatched to any gene: 7. CDR3: CSVEVGQGIGEQFF. The CDR3 region has the DNA TGCAGCGTTGAAGTGGGACAGGGTATTGGTGAGCAGTTCTTC.

J is TRBJ2-1 and V is TRBV7-2, with D uncertain. V lost 1 base to trimming and J lost 9 bases, with 7 bases between them. The germline CDR1 and CDR2 sequences are SGHTA and FQGNSA. The CDR3 totals 12 residues. CDR3 residues: CASSLEEIEQFF. CDR3 bases: TGTGCCAGCAGCTTAGAAGAGATTGAGCAGTTCTTC.

This chain links TRBV2 with TRBJ1-4, with 7 nucleotides matching TRBD1. This CDR3 has 14 amino acids. Germline CDR1 SNHLY, CDR2 FYNNEI. Trimming at V came to 5 bases and at J to 5 bases, leaving 5 bases not matched to a gene. The CDR3 DNA reads TGTGCCAGCAGTAAGGGACAGACAAATGAAAAACTGTTTTTT. Translation gives CASSKGQTNEKLFF.

V usage is TRBV27 and J usage is TRBJ1-2; 9 bases align to TRBD1. This CDR3 comprises 17 residues. Germline V lookup: CDR1 MNHEY, CDR2 SMNVEV (reference sequence). Trimming cost V 3 bases and J 5 bases; bases outside gene matches: 13. CDR3 region: CASSFGQGYREGYGYTF. The CDR3 nucleotides read TGTGCCAGCAGTTTCGGACAGGGGTATCGAGAAGGTTATGGCTACACCTTC.

This clone was picked up one time. The genes are TRBV24-1 and TRBJ1-3, with 11 bases matching TRBD1. Trimming took 7 bases from V and 4 from J; bases not matched to a gene: 11. This CDR3 comprises 17 residues. Germline values: CDR1 KGHDR, CDR2 SFDVKD. CDR3 residues: CATRRSGQGASGNTIYF. The CDR3 nucleotides read TGTGCCACCAGACGAAGCGGACAGGGGGCTTCGGGAAACACCATATATTTT.

This clone was detected only a few times. The CDR3 protein is CASSSGLSYEQYF. The CDR3 nucleotides are TGTGCCAGCAGCTCAGGACTGTCCTACGAGCAGTACTTC. The genes are TRBV11-3 and TRBJ2-7; a possible D gene is TRBD2 (5 bases). With 4 bases removed from V and 1 base from J, the gap between germline ends came to 8 bases. Germline V lookup: CDR1 SGHNT, CDR2 YENEEA. The CDR3 spans 13 residues.

The rearrangement links TRBV15 to TRBJ2-6, with D perhaps matching TRBD2 (5 bases). From germline, CDR1 is LNHNV and CDR2 YYDKDF (reference sequence). The V and J ends lost 0 bases and 1 base respectively, with 7 bases between them. CDR3 size: 16 residues. The CDR3 sequence is CATSRDPGSGANVLTF. The DNA for the CDR3 is TGTGCCACCAGCAGAGATCCGGGGTCTGGGGCCAACGTCCTGACTTTC.

The gene calls are TRBV4-1 and TRBJ1-4; the match to TRBD1 covers 9 bases. The CDR3 contains 15 residues. Unmatched junction bases numbered 6, after V lost 4 bases and J lost 6 bases. The germline V gene encodes CDR1 MGHRA and CDR2 YSYEKL. In DNA form, the CDR3 reads TGCGCCAGCAGCCCGATGACAGGGGGAGATGAAAAACTGTTTTTT. This sequence encodes CASSPMTGGDEKLFF.

The chain couples TRBV3-1 (or the pseudogene TRBV3-2) to TRBJ2-7; D uncertain. Germline values: CDR1 LGHDT, CDR2 YNNKEL (reference sequence). This CDR3 comprises 15 residues. With 3 bases removed from V and 4 bases from J, the gap between germline ends came to 16 bases. The CDR3 coding sequence is TGTGCCAGCAGCCATCCCCTCCGCCCTATTTACGAGCAGTACTTC. It encodes CASSHPLRPIYEQYF.